This is a list of T cell receptor beta chains from one sample in a study of CD8 T cells in ankylosing spondylitis. MiXCR was run by TCRdb on the 5' RACE reads, yielding one entry per CDR3 protein. The sample yields about 240,000 distinct CDR3 sequences, around 7.8% seen once. Sequencing input: blood, either unsorted or a sorted T cell fraction (not recorded which). Source of these receptors: a male donor with ankylosing spondylitis or in good health (not recorded which). The CDR3 runs from the conserved cysteine through the conserved F or W. A D gene is named only where the DNA matches it firmly. A clone size is listed for some rows: how often the clone was seen (once, few, many), or a class if it is expanded.

abundance | len | j_gene | d_gene | v_gene | CDR3aa | CDR3nt
few | 14 | TRBJ2-7 | NA | TRBV5-4 | CASSLGRGPYEQYF | TGTGCCAGCAGCTTAGGGCGGGGCCCCTACGAGCAGTACTTC
few | 16 | TRBJ2-7 | TRBD2 | TRBV7-9 | CASSSTSGRAFVEQYF | TGTGCCAGCAGCTCGACTAGCGGGAGGGCCTTTGTGGAGCAGTACTTC
NA | 14 | TRBJ2-1 | NA | TRBV12-3/TRBV12-4 | CASSSAGGGDEQFF | TGTGCCAGCAGTTCGGCAGGGGGAGGAGATGAGCAGTTCTTC
many | 16 | TRBJ2-1 | TRBD2 | TRBV11-3 | CASSLGGRDVHNEQFF | TGTGCCAGCAGCTTGGGAGGGCGGGATGTCCACAATGAGCAGTTCTTC
many | 15 | TRBJ2-1 | NA | TRBV10-3 | CAISVQGSSYNEQFF | TGTGCCATCAGTGTCCAGGGTAGCTCCTACAATGAGCAGTTCTTC
many | 16 | TRBJ2-3 | TRBD2 | TRBV2 | CASSAGGAVGTDTQYF | TGTGCCAGTTCGGCCGGGGGGGCCGTAGGCACAGATACGCAGTATTTT
few | 20 | TRBJ2-3 | TRBD2 | TRBV6-2/TRBV6-3 | CASKAALVGGSLRGTDTQYF | TGTGCCAGCAAAGCTGCGTTAGTGGGGGGGTCACTAAGGGGCACAGATACGCAGTATTTT
NA | 14 | TRBJ1-1 | NA | TRBV20-1 | CSVTLGFMNTEAFF | TGCAGTGTTACCTTAGGGTTCATGAACACTGAAGCTTTCTTT
many | 15 | TRBJ2-7 | TRBD2 | TRBV20-1 | CSAYLTSGASYEQYF | TGCAGTGCTTACTTAACTAGCGGGGCCTCCTACGAGCAGTACTTC
NA | 15 | TRBJ2-1 | TRBD1 | TRBV10-3 | CAITNGQGSSNEQFF | TGTGCCATCACTAATGGACAGGGATCCAGCAATGAGCAGTTCTTC
NA | 15 | TRBJ2-1 | NA | TRBV12-3/TRBV12-4 | CASSLAGSSSNEQFF | TGTGCCAGCAGTTTAGCGGGGTCTAGCAGCAATGAGCAGTTCTTC
many | 12 | TRBJ1-1 | NA | TRBV3-1 | CASSQGPEVAFF | TGTGCCAGCAGCCAGGGACCTGAGGTCGCTTTCTTT
many | 16 | TRBJ2-3 | TRBD2 | TRBV7-8 | CASSLTGLGGTDTQYF | TGTGCCAGCAGCTTAACCGGACTAGGGGGCACAGATACGCAGTATTTT
few | 12 | TRBJ1-1 | NA | TRBV12-3/TRBV12-4 | CASTVHNTEAFF | TGTGCCAGCACCGTACATAACACTGAAGCTTTCTTT
many | 15 | TRBJ2-2 | TRBD2 | TRBV19 | CASRGTSGSTGELFF | TGTGCCAGTAGAGGGACTAGCGGGAGCACCGGGGAGCTGTTTTTT
few | 13 | TRBJ1-2 | NA | TRBV15 | CATSRDDGNGYTF | TGTGCCACCAGCAGAGATGACGGAAACGGCTACACCTTC
many | 14 | TRBJ2-6 | NA | TRBV10-3 | CAIRPEAGANVLTF | TGTGCCATCAGGCCGGAAGCTGGGGCCAACGTCCTGACTTTC
few | 13 | TRBJ1-2 | TRBD1 | TRBV18 | CASSPTGKNGYTF | TGTGCCAGCTCACCGACAGGGAAGAATGGCTACACCTTC
many | 14 | TRBJ2-1 | NA | TRBV13 | CASSLEGGDNEQFF | TGTGCCAGCAGCTTAGAGGGCGGAGACAATGAGCAGTTCTTC
many | 16 | TRBJ1-4 | NA | TRBV5-1 | CASSLAPGREYEKLFF | TGCGCCAGCAGCTTGGCCCCTGGGAGGGAGTATGAAAAACTGTTTTTT
NA | 12 | TRBJ2-1 | NA | TRBV20-1 | CSALEGLGEQFF | TGCAGTGCATTGGAGGGCCTCGGTGAGCAGTTCTTC
many | 12 | TRBJ1-2 | NA | TRBV20-1 | CSARGASYGYTF | TGCAGTGCTAGAGGGGCTAGCTATGGCTACACCTTC
few | 17 | TRBJ2-5 | TRBD2 | TRBV7-9 | CASSVGLAGRNQETQYF | TGTGCCAGCAGCGTCGGACTAGCGGGAAGAAACCAAGAGACCCAGTACTTC
many | 17 | TRBJ2-1 | TRBD1 | TRBV10-3 | CAISEPGQDGTYNEQFF | TGTGCCATCAGTGAGCCAGGACAGGACGGGACCTACAATGAGCAGTTCTTC
many | 13 | TRBJ1-5 | NA | TRBV29-1 | CSVERGRGQPQHF | TGCAGCGTTGAAAGAGGGCGCGGTCAGCCCCAGCATTTT
many | 13 | TRBJ1-1 | NA | TRBV7-9 | CASSLRSGTEAFF | TGTGCCAGCAGCTTAAGATCGGGAACCGAAGCTTTCTTT
many | 19 | TRBJ2-1 | TRBD2 | TRBV7-8 | CASSLGIAGVVGSYNEQFF | TGTGCCAGCAGCTTAGGGATAGCGGGAGTCGTCGGCTCCTACAATGAGCAGTTCTTC
few | 17 | TRBJ2-7 | NA | TRBV6-5 | CASSYSIGGSYSYEQYF | TGTGCCAGCAGTTACTCGATCGGTGGGAGTTATAGTTACGAGCAGTACTTC
many | 13 | TRBJ2-5 | NA | TRBV14 | CASSQDRVRTQYF | TGTGCCAGCAGCCAAGACCGGGTACGGACCCAGTACTTC
few | 15 | TRBJ2-1 | NA | TRBV6-4 | CASSDSAGNYNEQFF | TGTGCCAGCAGTGACTCGGCAGGGAACTACAATGAGCAGTTCTTC
many | 14 | TRBJ1-1 | NA | TRBV5-1 | CASSLGAENTEAFF | TGCGCCAGCAGCTTGGGGGCAGAGAACACTGAAGCTTTCTTT
many | 15 | TRBJ2-7 | TRBD2 | TRBV7-2 | CASSLGGAGINEQYF | TGTGCCAGCAGCTTAGGCGGAGCGGGGATCAACGAGCAGTACTTC
many | 14 | TRBJ2-3 | NA | TRBV20-1 | CSAKRSGSTDTQYF | TGCAGTGCTAAAAGGAGCGGGAGCACAGATACGCAGTATTTT
many | 12 | TRBJ2-7 | TRBD1 | TRBV29-1 | CSVGQSHYEQYF | TGCAGCGTGGGACAGTCTCATTACGAGCAGTACTTC
many | 17 | TRBJ1-1 | TRBD1 | TRBV4-1 | CASRAAGTGVLNTEAFF | TGCGCCAGCAGGGCTGCCGGGACAGGGGTCCTGAACACTGAAGCTTTCTTT
many | 13 | TRBJ1-3 | NA | TRBV12-3/TRBV12-4 | CASSPTRGRSWNF | TGTGCCAGCAGTCCCACCAGGGGCCGCTCGTGGAATTTT
many | 16 | TRBJ2-7 | NA | TRBV6-5 | CASSYSNPSWGDEQYF | TGTGCCAGCAGTTACTCGAACCCGTCCTGGGGGGACGAGCAGTACTTC
NA | 13 | TRBJ2-2 | NA | TRBV30 | CAWNLRGVGELFF | TGTGCCTGGAACCTGAGGGGGGTAGGGGAGCTGTTTTTT
NA | 14 | TRBJ2-1 | TRBD2 | TRBV12-3/TRBV12-4 | CASKLTSGANEQFF | TGTGCCAGCAAGCTTACTAGCGGGGCAAATGAGCAGTTCTTC
many | 13 | TRBJ2-1 | NA | TRBV20-1 | CSAKTVTYNEQFF | TGCAGTGCTAAGACAGTAACCTACAATGAGCAGTTCTTC
few | 15 | TRBJ2-7 | TRBD1 | TRBV5-5 | CASSLERQGAYEQYF | TGTGCCAGCAGCTTGGAGCGACAGGGGGCCTACGAGCAGTACTTC
many | 14 | TRBJ2-7 | NA | TRBV20-1 | CSAQRAGTNYEQYF | TGCAGTGCCCAAAGGGCGGGGACAAACTACGAGCAGTACTTC
many | 15 | TRBJ2-5 | TRBD1 | TRBV2 | CASRMGQGIGETQYF | TGTGCCAGCAGAATGGGACAGGGGATTGGCGAGACCCAGTACTTC
NA | 14 | TRBJ1-3 | TRBD1 | TRBV30 | CAWTPGGTGNTIYF | TGTGCCTGGACCCCAGGGGGGACTGGAAACACCATATATTTT
few | 13 | TRBJ1-1 | NA | TRBV6-1 | CASSRGSHTEAFF | TGTGCCAGCAGTCGGGGGTCCCACACTGAAGCTTTCTTT
few | 14 | TRBJ2-3 | NA | TRBV10-3 | CATWDSRVTDTQYF | TGTGCCACCTGGGACTCTCGCGTTACAGATACGCAGTATTTT
NA | 14 | TRBJ2-2 | NA | TRBV7-3 | CASTLASGTGELFF | TGTGCCAGCACTCTAGCTTCGGGGACCGGGGAGCTGTTTTTT
NA | 13 | TRBJ2-7 | NA | TRBV20-1 | CSAIVPATYEQYF | TGCAGTGCTATAGTTCCAGCAACCTACGAGCAGTACTTC
few | 21 | TRBJ2-1 | TRBD2 | TRBV20-1 | CSARRLSTSGPAIFSYNEQFF | TGCAGTGCTAGGCGACTCTCGACTAGCGGGCCTGCGATTTTCTCCTACAATGAGCAGTTCTTC
few | 14 | TRBJ1-2 | NA | TRBV20-1 | CSARPRLSNYGYTF | TGCAGTGCTAGGCCCCGGTTGAGTAACTATGGCTACACCTTC
NA | 15 | TRBJ2-3 | NA | TRBV7-3 | CASSLAPGRRDTQYF | TGTGCCAGCAGCCTAGCCCCGGGGCGGAGGGATACGCAGTATTTT
many | 14 | TRBJ2-3 | NA | TRBV6-1 | CASSPSPSTDTQYF | TGTGCCAGCAGTCCTTCCCCTAGCACAGATACGCAGTATTTT